Following are 14 T cell receptor beta chains from one sample sequenced in a study of cytomegalovirus exposure and HLA in healthy donors. PCR amplification relied on 60 Vbeta primers (plus 13 Jbeta primers). The data were produced by immunoSEQ multiplex PCR, yet TCRdb's version contains in-frame clones alone and is incomplete. The data contain nearly 200,000 clones, 82% of them singletons. Specimen: PBMCs. These TCRs come from a woman between 50 and 59 years old in good health and CMV-seropositive.

The chain links TRBV28 to TRBJ1-2, with TRBD1 matching over 10 bases. The CDR3 totals 12 residues. J was trimmed by 7 bases and V by 11 bases; bases with no gene match: 7. Germline V lookup: CDR1 MDHEN, CDR2 SYDVKM. CDR3 nucleotide sequence: TGTGCCTGCGACAGGGGGCGATTTGGCTACACCTTC. It codes for CACDRGRFGYTF.

The chain has TRBV19 and TRBJ1-5, with TRBD1 as a possible D gene (6 bases). Germline values: CDR1 LNHDA, CDR2 SQIVND (reference sequence). V shed 9 bases and J shed 2 bases, with 14 bases lying between them. There are 14 residues in the CDR3. Written as DNA, the CDR3 is TGTGCCAGCATAAACAGGGATGGCAATCAGCCCCAGCATTTT. As protein: CASINRDGNQPQHF.

This chain joins TRBV14 and TRBJ2-7; 9 bases are shared with TRBD1. The CDR3 has 16 residues. The germline CDR1 and CDR2 sequences are SGHDN and FVKESK. V was pared by 0 bases and J by 2 bases, with 5 bases of the junction left unmatched. In nucleotides, the CDR3 is TGTGCCAGCAGCCAAGACGGGACAGGGATGCCCTACGAGCAGTACTTC. It codes for CASSQDGTGMPYEQYF.

For this clone: The CDR3 carries no conserved terminal phenylalanine or tryptophan, so it likely arises from a read error. It is unclear where the CDR3 begins or ends on the DNA, so no DNA is shown, and the CDR3 is as TCRdb lists it. The chain recombines TRBV5-8 with TRBJ1-2. The CDR3 extends over 9 residues, inclusive of both ends. Looked up from germline, CDR1 is SGHTS and CDR2 is YDEGEE. CDR3 amino acids: CASSLFRFR.

The chain is built from TRBV29-1 and TRBJ2-1; 10 nucleotides agree with TRBD2. This CDR3 has 13 amino acids. The junction had 9 bases not matched to a gene; V was cut back by 8 bases and J by 8 bases. Germline V gene data show CDR1 as SQVTM and CDR2 as ANQGSEA. The CDR3 nucleotides are TGCAGCCTCGTCCCTAGCGGGGGCTATGAGCAGTTCTTC. Amino acids: CSLVPSGGYEQFF.

The CDR3 here is CASSTTTEAFF. CDR3 bases: TGTGCCAGCAGTACCACAACTGAAGCTTTCTTT. This chain joins TRBV25-1 and TRBJ1-1; D is undetermined. The length of the CDR3 is 11 residues. Trimming pared 5 bases from V and 5 bases from J, leaving 6 bases between. Germline-derived CDR1 and CDR2 are MGHDK and SYGVNS.

V and J are TRBV5-1 and TRBJ2-2, with D possibly matching TRBD2 (5 bases). The CDR3 runs to 15 residues. V dropped 0 bases and J dropped 1 base, with 7 bases sitting between them. In germline, CDR1 is SGHRS, CDR2 YFSETQ. The CDR3 here is CASSLGSGNTGELFF. As DNA, the CDR3 is TGCGCCAGCAGCTTGGGAAGCGGGAACACCGGGGAGCTGTTTTTT.

The CDR3: CASSPDRARSPSYGYTF. CDR3 sequence (DNA): TGTGCCAGCAGTCCCGACAGGGCAAGAAGCCCCAGCTATGGCTACACCTTC. This chain uses TRBV28 with TRBJ1-2; 7 nucleotides line up with TRBD1. V trimming: 5 bases; J trimming: 4 bases; junction bases outside the gene matches: 16. CDR1 is MDHEN, CDR2 SYDVKM, per germline. This CDR3 has 17 amino acids.

CDR3 nucleotide sequence: TGTGCCAGCAGCCGGATGGGACAGAGCTCCTACGAGCAGTACTTC. Translating gives CASSRMGQSSYEQYF. The chain employs TRBV6-1 and TRBJ2-7; 7 bases fit TRBD1. CDR1 and CDR2 from the germline V gene are MNHNS and SASEGT. The V segment lost 6 bases and the J segment 0 bases; nucleotides outside the gene matches: 8. The CDR3 has 15 residues.

This clone was observed a few times. The chain has TRBV7-9 and TRBJ2-1, with 10 nucleotides matching TRBD2. V trimming: 1 base; J trimming: 12 bases; junction bases outside the gene matches: 15. Germline V CDR1 and CDR2: SEHNR, FQNEAQ (reference sequence). CDR3 length: 17 residues. The CDR3 protein is CASSLEFPLSGRSRQFF. CDR3 nucleotide sequence: TGTGCCAGCAGCTTAGAGTTTCCCCTTAGCGGGAGGAGTAGGCAGTTCTTC.

The chain recombines TRBV7-2 with TRBJ2-7; 10 positions match TRBD1. Germline loops: CDR1 SGHTA, CDR2 FQGNSA. CDR3 length: 15 amino acids. The V segment lost 4 bases and the J segment 2 bases; nucleotides outside the gene matches: 5. DNA of the CDR3: TGTGCCAGCAGCTCCCGACAGGGGGCCACCTACGAGCAGTACTTC. Its protein product is CASSSRQGATYEQYF.

The chain joins TRBV10-2 to TRBJ2-3; the match to TRBD2 covers 12 bases. CDR1 is WSHSY, CDR2 SAAADI, per germline. V dropped 5 bases and J dropped 4; count of bases not matched to a gene: 7. The CDR3 consists of 16 residues. The CDR3 sequence: CASSSGLAGPSDTQYF. The CDR3 nucleotides are TGCGCCAGCAGTTCTGGACTAGCGGGACCTTCAGATACGCAGTATTTT.

The chain employs TRBV5-1 and TRBJ1-5; 7 nucleotides align to TRBD1. The germline V gene encodes CDR1 SGHRS and CDR2 YFSETQ. Trimming took 2 bases from V and 4 from J; bases not matched to a gene: 6. CDR3 length equals 15 residues. The CDR3, as DNA: TGCGCCAGCAGCTTCTCCGGACAGGAGAATCAGCCCCAGCATTTT. Its protein is CASSFSGQENQPQHF.

This clone was seen only a few times. CDR3 DNA: TGTGCCAGCAGTTTAGAGTCGGGGACCTACAATGAGCAGTTCTTC. Its translation is CASSLESGTYNEQFF. The chain recombines TRBV28 with TRBJ2-1; maybe TRBD2 (5 bases). V shed 2 bases and J shed 2 bases, with 10 bases lying between them. Germline V gene lookup returns CDR1 MDHEN and CDR2 SYDVKM. The CDR3 is 15 amino acids.